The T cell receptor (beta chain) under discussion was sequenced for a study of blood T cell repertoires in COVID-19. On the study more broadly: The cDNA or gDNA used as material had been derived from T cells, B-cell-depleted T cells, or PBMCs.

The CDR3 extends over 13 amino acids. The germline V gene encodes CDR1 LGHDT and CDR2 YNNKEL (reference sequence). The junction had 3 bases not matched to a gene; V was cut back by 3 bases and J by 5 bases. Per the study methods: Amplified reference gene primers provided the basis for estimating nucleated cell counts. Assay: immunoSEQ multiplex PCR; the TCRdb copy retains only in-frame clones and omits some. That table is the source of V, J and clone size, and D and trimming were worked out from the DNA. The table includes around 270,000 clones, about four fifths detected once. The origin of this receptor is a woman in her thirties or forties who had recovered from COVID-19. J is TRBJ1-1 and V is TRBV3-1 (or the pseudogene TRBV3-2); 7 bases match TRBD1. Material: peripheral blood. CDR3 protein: CASSQRGRTEAFF. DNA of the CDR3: TGTGCCAGCAGCCAGAGGGGGCGAACTGAAGCTTTCTTT.